The following is a T cell receptor (beta chain) sequence with its context. The sample belongs to a study of cytotoxic CD8 clonotypes in ibrutinib-treated CLL. Whole-study context: Of the patients, about a dozen were relapsed/refractory, about 15 treatment-naive and 17 IGHV unmutated.

TCRdb keeps only in-frame clones here, not all; method: immunoSEQ multiplex PCR. The table lists 25,000 to 30,000 clones, more than 60% of them singletons. Trimming stripped 4 bases from V and 4 bases from J, with 6 bases between. The V gene's germline CDR1 is SEHNR and CDR2 FQNEAQ (reference sequence). The CDR3 loop spans 12 amino acids. Sample: PBMCs, taken after 24 months of ibrutinib treatment. This TCR came from a human donor with chronic lymphocytic leukemia. The chain employs TRBV7-9 and TRBJ2-3; D gene uncertain. The CDR3 DNA reads as TGTGCCAGCAGCTCCTTATCAGATACGCAGTATTTT. Translating it yields CASSSLSDTQYF.